Reported below is one T cell receptor (beta chain). Antigen specificity is unknown. The CDR3 spans 14 residues. Trimming pared 2 bases from V and 2 bases from J, leaving 10 bases between. Per the germline V gene, CDR1 is WSHSY and CDR2 is SAAADI. Profiled with immunoSEQ multiplex PCR; TCRdb holds only in-frame clones, not every one. The sample comprises 30,000 to 40,000 clones, 72% of which are singletons, and around 12% rests with the top ten. These data come from a study of vaccination effects on CD4 cells after COVID-19. Sequencing in the ViraFEST assay came after antigen-specific CD4+ T cells had been expanded with viral peptide pools, which were used to stimulate PBMC. CD4+ T cells were isolated after about nine days of culture. The vaccine given was either BNT162b2 or mRNA-1273, in two doses.

Specimen: CD4+ T cells from PBMCs cultured with HCoV-229E spike peptides, collected after COVID-19 vaccination. The rearrangement joins TRBV10-2 to TRBJ2-7; D is uncertain. The clonotype comes from a human donor who received a COVID-19 vaccine. CDR3 loop: CASSELVKPYEQYF. Written as DNA, the CDR3 is TGCGCCAGCAGTGAGCTAGTTAAACCCTACGAGCAGTACTTC.